Shown below are 2 T cell receptor beta chains from a single sample sequenced in a study of OX40 agonist ivuxolimab in advanced cancers. Library prep was done by the immunoSEQ multiplex PCR assay. This is the immuneACCESS table as TCRdb keeps it, with only in-frame sequences that have V and J called. A part of the clones is gone; compared with another copy, unresolved V genes explain less than half, and the rest is unexplained. The sample table contains 45,000 to 70,000 clones; only one count was recorded for about 89% of them. The ten top clones hold roughly 1.5% of the sample. Sample: CD4+ or CD8+ T cells sorted from blood, taken in a trial of the OX40 agonist ivuxolimab. These receptors came from an adult with an advanced solid tumor such as melanoma, head and neck, liver or kidney cancer.

This chain joins TRBV9 and TRBJ2-1; 8 nucleotides align to TRBD2. Germline CDR1 is SGDLS and CDR2 is YYNGEE. The junction had 8 bases not matched to a gene; V was cut back by 3 bases and J by 6 bases. The CDR3 loop spans 15 amino acids. The CDR3 here is CASSASGSGGNEQFF. CDR3 coding DNA: TGTGCCAGCAGCGCCAGCGGGAGTGGCGGCAATGAGCAGTTCTTC.

The chain employs TRBV9 and TRBJ1-1, with TRBD1 as a possible D gene (6 bases). CDR1 is SGDLS and CDR2 is YYNGEE in the germline V gene. The CDR3 is 14 residues long. The V gene lost 4 bases and the J gene lost 1 base, with 11 bases spanning the gap. CDR3 coding DNA: TGTGCCAGCAGCATACTGACAGGGAACACTGAAGCTTTCTTT. Residues: CASSILTGNTEAFF.